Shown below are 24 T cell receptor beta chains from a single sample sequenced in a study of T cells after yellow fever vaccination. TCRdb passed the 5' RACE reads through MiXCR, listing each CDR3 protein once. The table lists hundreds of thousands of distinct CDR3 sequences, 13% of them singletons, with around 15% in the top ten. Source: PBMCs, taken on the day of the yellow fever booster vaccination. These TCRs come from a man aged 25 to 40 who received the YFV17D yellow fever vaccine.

The CDR3 nucleotides are TGCAGTGCCGGACAGTCCTACGAGCAGTACTTC. This sequence encodes CSAGQSYEQYF. The rearrangement links TRBV20-1 to TRBJ2-7; possibly TRBD1 for D (6 bases). This CDR3 has 11 residues. Trimming left V 6 bases short and J 1 base short, with 7 bases between. In germline, CDR1 is DFQATT, CDR2 SNEGSKA (reference sequence).

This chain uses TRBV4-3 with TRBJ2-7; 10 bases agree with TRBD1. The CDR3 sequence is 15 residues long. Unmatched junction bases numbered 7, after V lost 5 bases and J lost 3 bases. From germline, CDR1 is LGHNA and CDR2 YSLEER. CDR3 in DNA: TGCGCCAGCAGCTCAGGACAGGGGGGGTACTACGAGCAGTACTTC. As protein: CASSSGQGGYYEQYF.

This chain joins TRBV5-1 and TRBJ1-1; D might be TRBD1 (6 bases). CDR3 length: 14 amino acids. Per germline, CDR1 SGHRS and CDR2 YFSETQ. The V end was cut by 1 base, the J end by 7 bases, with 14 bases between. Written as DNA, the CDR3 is TGCGCCAGCAGCTTGATTGGCAGGGGAATTGAAGCTTTCTTT. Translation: CASSLIGRGIEAFF.

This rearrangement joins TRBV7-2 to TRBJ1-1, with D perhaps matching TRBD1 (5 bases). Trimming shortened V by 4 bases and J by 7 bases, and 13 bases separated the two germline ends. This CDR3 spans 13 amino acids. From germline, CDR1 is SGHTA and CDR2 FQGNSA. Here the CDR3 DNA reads TGTGCCAGCAGCTCCGGGGCGGGGTTTGAAGCTTTCTTT. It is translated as CASSSGAGFEAFF.

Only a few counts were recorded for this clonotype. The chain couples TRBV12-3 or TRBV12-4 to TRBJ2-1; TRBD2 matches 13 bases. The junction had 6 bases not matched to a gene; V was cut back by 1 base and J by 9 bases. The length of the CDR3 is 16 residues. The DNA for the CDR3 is TGTGCCAGCAGTTTAGACCAAGGACTAGCGGGAGTTGAGCAGTTCTTC. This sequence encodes CASSLDQGLAGVEQFF.

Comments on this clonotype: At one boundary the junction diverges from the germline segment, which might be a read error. The CDR3 protein is CSVTSFGNEPFF. The CDR3 DNA is TGCAGCGTTACCTCCTTCGGGAATGAGCCGTTCTTC. The chain employs TRBV29-1 and TRBJ2-1; perhaps TRBD2 as D (5 bases). The CDR3 is 12 residues long. CDR1 and CDR2 (germline): SQVTM, ANQGSEA.

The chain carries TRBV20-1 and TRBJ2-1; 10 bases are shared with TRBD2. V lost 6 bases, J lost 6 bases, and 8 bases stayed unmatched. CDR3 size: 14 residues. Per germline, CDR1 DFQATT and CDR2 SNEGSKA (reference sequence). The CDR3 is CSASPLAGVNEQFF. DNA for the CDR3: TGCAGTGCAAGCCCCCTAGCGGGAGTCAATGAGCAGTTCTTC.

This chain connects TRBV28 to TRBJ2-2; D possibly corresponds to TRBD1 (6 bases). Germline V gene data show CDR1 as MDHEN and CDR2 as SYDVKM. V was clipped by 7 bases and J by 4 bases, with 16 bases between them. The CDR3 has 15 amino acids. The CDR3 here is CASNRQGFSTGELFF. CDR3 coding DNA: TGTGCCAGCAACCGCCAGGGGTTTAGCACCGGGGAGCTGTTTTTT.

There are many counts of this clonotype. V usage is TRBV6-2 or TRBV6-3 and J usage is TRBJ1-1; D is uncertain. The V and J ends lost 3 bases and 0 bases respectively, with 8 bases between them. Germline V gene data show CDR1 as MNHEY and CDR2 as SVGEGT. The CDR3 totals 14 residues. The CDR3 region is CASSYAVMNTEAFF. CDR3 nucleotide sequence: TGTGCCAGCAGTTATGCGGTTATGAACACTGAAGCTTTCTTT.

The CDR3 DNA follows: TGTGCCAGCAGCCCAACTAGCGGGAGGGTTGGGGAGCAGTTCTTC. The encoded protein is CASSPTSGRVGEQFF. V and J are TRBV7-3 and TRBJ2-1, with TRBD2 matching 13 bases. Unmatched junction bases numbered 8, after V lost 5 bases and J lost 10 bases. There are 15 residues in the CDR3. Germline assignment: CDR1 SGHTA and CDR2 FQGTGA.

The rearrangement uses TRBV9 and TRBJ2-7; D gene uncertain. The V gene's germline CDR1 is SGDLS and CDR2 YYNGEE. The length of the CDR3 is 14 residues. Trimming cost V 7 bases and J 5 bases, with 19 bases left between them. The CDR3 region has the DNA TGTGCCAGCCCTCTCCGGAGCAGGCCGCACGAGCAGTACTTC. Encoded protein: CASPLRSRPHEQYF.

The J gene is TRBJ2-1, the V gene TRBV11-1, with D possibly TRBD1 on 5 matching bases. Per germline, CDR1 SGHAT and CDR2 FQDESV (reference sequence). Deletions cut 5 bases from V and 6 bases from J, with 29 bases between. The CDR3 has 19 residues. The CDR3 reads CASSPKRPRTFEGANEQFF. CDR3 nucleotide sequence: TGTGCCAGCAGCCCCAAAAGACCAAGAACCTTCGAAGGGGCCAATGAGCAGTTCTTC.

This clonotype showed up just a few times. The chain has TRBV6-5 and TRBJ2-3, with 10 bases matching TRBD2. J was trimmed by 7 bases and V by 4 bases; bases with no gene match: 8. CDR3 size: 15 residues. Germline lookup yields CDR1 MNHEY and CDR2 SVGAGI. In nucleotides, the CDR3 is TGTGCCAGCAGTTTAAGCGGGAGGGCCGTAAATACGCAGTATTTT. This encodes CASSLSGRAVNTQYF.

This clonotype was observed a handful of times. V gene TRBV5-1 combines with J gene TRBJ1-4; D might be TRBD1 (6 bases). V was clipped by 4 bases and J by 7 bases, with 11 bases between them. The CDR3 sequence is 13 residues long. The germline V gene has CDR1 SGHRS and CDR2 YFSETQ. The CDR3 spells CASSRGLGEKLFF. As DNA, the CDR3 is TGCGCCAGCAGCCGGGGGCTGGGTGAAAAACTGTTTTTT.

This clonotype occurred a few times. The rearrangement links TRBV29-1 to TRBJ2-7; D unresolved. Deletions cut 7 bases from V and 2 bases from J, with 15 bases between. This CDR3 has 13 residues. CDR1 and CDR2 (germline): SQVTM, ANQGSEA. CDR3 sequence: CSALRITPYEQYF. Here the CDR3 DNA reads TGCAGCGCCTTAAGGATTACACCCTACGAGCAGTACTTC.

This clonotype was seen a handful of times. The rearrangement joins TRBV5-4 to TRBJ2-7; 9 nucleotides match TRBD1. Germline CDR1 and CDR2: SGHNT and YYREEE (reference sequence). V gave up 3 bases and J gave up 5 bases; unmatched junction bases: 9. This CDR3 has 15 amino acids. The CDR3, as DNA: TGTGCCAGCAGCTGGCGGGGACAGGGTGGCCACGAGCAGTACTTC. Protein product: CASSWRGQGGHEQYF.

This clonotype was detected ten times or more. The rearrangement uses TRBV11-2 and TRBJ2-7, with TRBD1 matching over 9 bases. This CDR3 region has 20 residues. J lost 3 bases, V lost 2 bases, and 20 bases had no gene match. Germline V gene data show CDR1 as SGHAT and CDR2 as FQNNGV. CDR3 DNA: TGTGCCAGCAGCTTAACCCTCCTGGGACAGGGAATGGGGGGCTACTACGAGCAGTACTTC. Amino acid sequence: CASSLTLLGQGMGGYYEQYF.

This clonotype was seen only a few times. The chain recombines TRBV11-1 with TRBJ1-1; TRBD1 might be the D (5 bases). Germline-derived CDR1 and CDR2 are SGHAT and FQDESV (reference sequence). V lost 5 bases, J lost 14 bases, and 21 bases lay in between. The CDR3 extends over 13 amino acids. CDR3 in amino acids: CASSPGPTARAFF. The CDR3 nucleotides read TGTGCCAGCAGCCCGGGACCTACGGCTCGAGCGTTCTTT.

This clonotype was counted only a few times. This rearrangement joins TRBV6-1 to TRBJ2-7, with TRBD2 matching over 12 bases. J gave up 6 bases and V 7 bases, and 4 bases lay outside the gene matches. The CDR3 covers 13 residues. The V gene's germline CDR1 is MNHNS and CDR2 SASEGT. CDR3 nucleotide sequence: TGTGCCAGCACAAGACTAGCGGGAGTCGAGCAGTACTTC. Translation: CASTRLAGVEQYF.

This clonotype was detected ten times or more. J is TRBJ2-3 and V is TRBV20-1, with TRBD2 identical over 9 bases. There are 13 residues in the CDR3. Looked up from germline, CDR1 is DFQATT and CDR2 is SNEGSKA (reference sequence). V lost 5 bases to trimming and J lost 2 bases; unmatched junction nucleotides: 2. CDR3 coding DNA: TGCAGTGCTCTAGCGGGACCCACAGATACGCAGTATTTT. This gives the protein CSALAGPTDTQYF.

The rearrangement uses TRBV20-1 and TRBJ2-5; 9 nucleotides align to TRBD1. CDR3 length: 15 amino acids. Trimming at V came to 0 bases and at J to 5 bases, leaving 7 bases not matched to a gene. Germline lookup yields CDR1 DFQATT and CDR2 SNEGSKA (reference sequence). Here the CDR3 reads CSARDQQGAWETQYF. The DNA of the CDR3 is TGCAGTGCTAGAGATCAACAGGGGGCCTGGGAGACCCAGTACTTC.

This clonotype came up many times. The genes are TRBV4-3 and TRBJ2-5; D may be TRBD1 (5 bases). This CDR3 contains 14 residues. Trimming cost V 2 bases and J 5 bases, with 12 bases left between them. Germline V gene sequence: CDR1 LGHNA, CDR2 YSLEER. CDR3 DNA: TGCGCCAGCAGCCAATACCAGGGTTTCGAGACCCAGTACTTC. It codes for CASSQYQGFETQYF.

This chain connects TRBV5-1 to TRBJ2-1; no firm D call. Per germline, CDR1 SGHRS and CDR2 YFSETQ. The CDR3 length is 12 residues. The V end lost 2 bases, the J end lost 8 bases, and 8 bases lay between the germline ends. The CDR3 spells CASSFLDDEQFF. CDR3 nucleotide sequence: TGCGCCAGCAGCTTCCTTGACGATGAGCAGTTCTTC.

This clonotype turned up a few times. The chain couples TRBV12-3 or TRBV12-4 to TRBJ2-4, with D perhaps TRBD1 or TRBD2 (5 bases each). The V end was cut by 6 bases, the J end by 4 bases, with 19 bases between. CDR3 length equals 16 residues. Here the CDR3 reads CASSPRWGIGKNIQYF. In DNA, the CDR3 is TGTGCCAGCAGCCCAAGATGGGGGATCGGAAAAAACATTCAGTACTTC.